The 29 T cell receptor beta chains listed next were all sequenced from one sample in a study of identical twins. Via MiXCR, TCRdb re-called the 5' RACE reads, giving one row per CDR3 protein. The repertoire holds roughly 720,000 distinct CDR3 sequences, over 15% seen once, with about an eighth in the top ten. In addition, the sample was reused for a study of T cells expressing NK-cell markers.

The specimen sequenced was PBMCs. The receptors derive from a woman aged 18 to 35 in good health.

J is TRBJ2-5 and V is TRBV9; 9 bases line up with TRBD2. In germline, CDR1 is SGDLS, CDR2 YYNGEE. V shed 0 bases and J 4 bases; nucleotides not matched to a gene: 13. The CDR3 spans 18 residues. CDR3 region: CASSVGIGIAGAGETQYF. CDR3 nucleotides: TGTGCCAGCAGCGTAGGAATCGGGATAGCGGGAGCAGGAGAGACCCAGTACTTC.

V gene TRBV19 combines with J gene TRBJ2-5; 13 bases line up with TRBD2. Germline values: CDR1 LNHDA, CDR2 SQIVND (reference sequence). This CDR3 comprises 16 residues. Trimming at V came to 4 bases and at J to 4 bases, leaving 6 bases not matched to a gene. The CDR3 sequence: CASSNGLAGATETQYF. The CDR3 DNA reads as TGTGCCAGTAGTAATGGACTAGCGGGAGCTACAGAGACCCAGTACTTC.

The table lists this clonotype with a few counts. This chain uses TRBV3-1 with TRBJ2-5; either TRBD1 or TRBD2 may fit D (5 bases each). The CDR3 length is 16 residues. The germline CDR1 and CDR2 sequences are LGHDT and YNNKEL (reference sequence). The V and J ends lost 4 bases and 2 bases respectively, with 17 bases between them. CDR3 loop: CASSPRAGTEQETQYF. CDR3 coding DNA: TGTGCCAGCAGCCCGAGGGCCGGGACGGAACAAGAGACCCAGTACTTC.

The rearrangement joins TRBV20-1 to TRBJ1-1; D is undetermined. Germline CDR1 DFQATT, CDR2 SNEGSKA (reference sequence). CDR3 length equals 13 residues. The V end lost 7 bases, the J end lost 5 bases, and 17 bases lay between the germline ends. In DNA, the CDR3 is TGCAGTGTAACTAAGGGAGGAGGAACTGAAGCTTTCTTT. Its translation is CSVTKGGGTEAFF.

The rearrangement joins TRBV6-1 to TRBJ2-4, with 11 positions matching TRBD1. V lost 11 bases, J lost 0 bases, and 12 bases stayed unmatched. The CDR3 is 17 amino acids. Germline V gene sequence: CDR1 MNHNS, CDR2 SASEGT. As DNA, the CDR3 is TGTGCCTGCCCAGGGACAGGGGGTCTTTTAGCCAAAAACATTCAGTACTTC. It encodes CACPGTGGLLAKNIQYF.

There are a few counts of this clonotype. The DNA of the CDR3 is TGTGCCAGCAGCGCTCAGCGTCTAGGTGGGGCTTACAATGAGCAGTTCTTC. Its protein product is CASSAQRLGGAYNEQFF. The chain links TRBV7-9 to TRBJ2-1; D perhaps matches TRBD1 (5 bases). Deletions cut 5 bases from V and 4 bases from J, with 21 bases between. The germline CDR1 and CDR2 sequences are SEHNR and FQNEAQ (reference sequence). The CDR3 has 17 amino acids.

This clonotype turned up a few times. The chain uses TRBV10-3 and TRBJ2-3, with 10 bases that match TRBD2. This CDR3 is 16 amino acids long. Trimming cost V 2 bases and J 6 bases; bases outside gene matches: 8. Germline assignment: CDR1 ENHRY and CDR2 SYGVKD. The CDR3 loop is CAISEGPAGGPDTQYF. CDR3 DNA sequence: TGTGCCATCAGTGAGGGCCCAGCGGGAGGGCCTGATACGCAGTATTTT.

This clonotype has just a few counts. The chain recombines TRBV6-1 with TRBJ1-2, with D maybe TRBD1 (5 bases). The CDR3 covers 14 residues. CDR1 MNHNS and CDR2 SASEGT come from the germline V gene. The V gene lost 8 bases and the J gene lost 1 base, with 14 bases spanning the gap. The CDR3, as DNA: TGTGCCAGCCGACGGGGGAGGGGTAACTATGGCTACACCTTC. Translation gives CASRRGRGNYGYTF.

The rearrangement links TRBV5-1 to TRBJ2-1; D unresolved. The germline V gene encodes CDR1 SGHRS and CDR2 YFSETQ. The CDR3 covers 11 residues. V was cut by 0 bases and J by 12 bases, with 7 bases left in between. The CDR3 region is CASSLGGMQFF. Written as DNA, the CDR3 is TGCGCCAGCAGCTTGGGGGGTATGCAGTTCTTC.

The chain joins TRBV5-1 to TRBJ1-1, with D tentatively TRBD1 (6 bases). From germline, CDR1 is SGHRS and CDR2 YFSETQ. The V and J ends lost 3 bases and 5 bases respectively, with 14 bases between them. CDR3 length: 14 amino acids. The CDR3: CASSSGTRGTEAFF. CDR3 bases: TGCGCCAGCAGCTCGGGGACAAGAGGAACTGAAGCTTTCTTT. The full variable domain, rest sourced from reference TRBV5-1 and TRBJ1-1, is KAGVTQTPRYLIKTRGQQVTLSCSPISGHRSVSWYQQTPGQGLQFLFEYFSETQRNKGNFPGRFSGRQFSNSRSEMNVSTLELGDSALYLCASSSGTRGTEAFFGQGTRLTVV.

V is TRBV7-8 and J is TRBJ1-6; unclear D gene. V lost 3 bases to trimming and J lost 9 bases, with 12 bases between them. Per the germline V gene, CDR1 is SGHVS and CDR2 is FQNEAQ. The CDR3 runs 14 residues. The CDR3, as DNA: TGTGCCAGCAGCTTGGCAGACCCATCTTCACCCCTCCACTTT. Translating it yields CASSLADPSSPLHF.

The V call is TRBV20-1, the J call TRBJ1-1, with D uncertain. The germline V and J ends were trimmed by 6 bases and 0 bases, with 11 bases remaining between them. The CDR3 length is 13 residues. Germline V lookup: CDR1 DFQATT, CDR2 SNEGSKA (reference sequence). CDR3 region: CSATFQVNTEAFF. The CDR3 DNA follows: TGCAGTGCCACTTTTCAGGTGAACACTGAAGCTTTCTTT.

This clonotype was counted a few times. The CDR3 is CASSVGASGDNNEQFF. CDR3 DNA sequence: TGTGCCAGCAGCGTAGGGGCTAGCGGAGATAACAATGAGCAGTTCTTC. The J gene is TRBJ2-1, the V gene TRBV9, with 7 bases that match TRBD2. In germline, CDR1 is SGDLS, CDR2 YYNGEE. The V gene end was trimmed by 0 bases and the J gene end by 5 bases; junction bases not matched to a gene: 8. The CDR3 is made up of 16 amino acids.

This clonotype was picked up a small number of times. This chain links TRBV4-3 with TRBJ2-7; D perhaps matches TRBD2 (5 bases). CDR3 length: 14 residues. In germline, CDR1 is LGHNA, CDR2 YSLEER. V was cut by 4 bases and J by 4 bases, with 14 bases left in between. Here the CDR3 DNA reads TGCGCCAGCAGCCCAGTGACGGGGTCGTACGAGCAGTACTTC. Residues: CASSPVTGSYEQYF.

This clonotype was seen only a few times. V and J are TRBV6-6 and TRBJ2-3, with D perhaps matching TRBD2 (5 bases). CDR1 is MNHNY, CDR2 SVGAGI, per germline (reference sequence). The V end lost 5 bases, the J end lost 4 bases, and 10 bases lay between the germline ends. There are 13 residues in the CDR3. The CDR3 loop is CASSDISADTQYF. CDR3 bases: TGTGCCAGCAGTGACATTAGCGCAGATACGCAGTATTTT.

This clonotype was seen a few times. The chain uses TRBV7-2 and TRBJ2-7; the D gene is possibly TRBD2 (6 bases). Trimming removed 10 bases at V and 3 bases at J, with 19 bases between. CDR3 size: 14 residues. Germline CDR1 reads SGHTA; CDR2 reads FQGNSA. The CDR3 sequence is CATALGLSFYEQYF. For the CDR3, the DNA is TGTGCCACTGCCCTGGGACTTTCTTTCTACGAGCAGTACTTC.

The chain combines TRBV6-2 or TRBV6-3 with TRBJ2-2; no reliable D call. V was cut by 6 bases and J by 4 bases, with 12 bases left in between. CDR1 and CDR2 (germline): MNHEY, SVGEGT. The CDR3 spans 14 residues. CDR3 region: CASRPSGSTGELFF. The CDR3 nucleotides are TGTGCCAGCAGGCCCTCAGGTTCCACCGGGGAGCTGTTTTTT.

This clonotype has at least ten counts. V and J are TRBV29-1 and TRBJ2-5; 7 bases agree with TRBD2. The CDR3 covers 13 residues. J was trimmed by 6 bases and V by 4 bases; bases with no gene match: 8. The germline V gene has CDR1 SQVTM and CDR2 ANQGSEA. As DNA, the CDR3 is TGCAGCGTTGCGGGCGGGAGATCACAGACCCAGTACTTC. Translation gives CSVAGGRSQTQYF.

This clonotype came up a few times. This chain connects TRBV3-1 to TRBJ2-7; D is possibly TRBD1 (7 bases). CDR3 length: 15 amino acids. CDR1 is LGHDT, CDR2 YNNKEL, per germline (reference sequence). V lost 2 bases to trimming and J lost 1 base, with 12 bases between them. In nucleotides, the CDR3 is TGTGCCAGCAGCCAAAGGAGGGACAGTTCCTACGAGCAGTACTTC. Encoded protein: CASSQRRDSSYEQYF.

This chain connects TRBV12-3 or TRBV12-4 to TRBJ2-7, with D hard to call. Trimming left V 1 base short and J 0 bases short, with 10 bases between. The CDR3 runs 15 residues. CDR3 amino acids: CASSLGYYNSYEQYF. CDR3 DNA sequence: TGTGCCAGCAGTTTAGGGTACTATAACTCCTACGAGCAGTACTTC.

This clonotype was counted ten times or more. The J gene is TRBJ1-1, the V gene TRBV12-3 or TRBV12-4; TRBD1 agrees at 7 bases. V gave up 6 bases and J gave up 4 bases; unmatched junction bases: 8. This CDR3 is built from 14 residues. CDR3 amino acids: CASRGRGLSTEAFF. In DNA form, the CDR3 reads TGTGCCAGCAGGGGTAGGGGGCTGAGCACTGAAGCTTTCTTT.

The gene calls are TRBV14 and TRBJ2-7; no clear D. CDR3 size: 13 residues. Germline assignment: CDR1 SGHDN and CDR2 FVKESK. The V gene lost 2 bases and the J gene lost 1 base, with 6 bases spanning the gap. The DNA for the CDR3 is TGTGCCAGCAGCCAAAGCTTTTCCTACGAGCAGTACTTC. Translated, it gives CASSQSFSYEQYF. Supplemented by reference TRBV14 and TRBJ2-7, the full variable domain reads EAGVTQFPSHSVIEKGQTVTLRCDPISGHDNLYWYRRVMGKEIKFLLHFVKESKQDESGMPNNRFLAERTGGTYSTLKVQPAELEDSGVYFCASSQSFSYEQYFGPGTRLTVT.

This chain uses TRBV6-5 with TRBJ2-7, with 7 bases fitting TRBD2. The V and J ends lost 0 bases and 3 bases, in that order; junction bases with no gene match: 5. CDR3 length equals 15 residues. Germline V CDR1 and CDR2: MNHEY, SVGAGI. The chain's CDR3 is CASSYSWREGYEQYF. The CDR3 region has the DNA TGTGCCAGCAGTTACTCTTGGAGGGAGGGCTACGAGCAGTACTTC.

The CDR3 nucleotides are TGTGCCAGCACCTACCCGGGACTAGCGGACACAGATACGCAGTATTTT. Translated, it gives CASTYPGLADTDTQYF. V is TRBV5-4 and J is TRBJ2-3; 11 positions match TRBD2. In germline, CDR1 is SGHNT, CDR2 YYREEE (reference sequence). The CDR3 totals 16 residues. Trimming removed 6 bases from V and 2 bases from J; junction bases left unmatched: 8.

This clonotype was detected only a few times. The CDR3: CSARRVTSGGNEQFF. CDR3 nucleotides: TGCAGTGCTAGACGGGTGACTAGCGGTGGGAATGAGCAGTTCTTC. The V gene is TRBV20-1, the J gene TRBJ2-1, with TRBD2 matching over 9 bases. CDR1 is DFQATT and CDR2 is SNEGSKA in the germline V gene (reference sequence). This CDR3 spans 15 amino acids. J lost 7 bases, V lost 2 bases, and 9 bases had no gene match.

This clonotype was observed a handful of times. V gene TRBV6-1 combines with J gene TRBJ2-3; perhaps TRBD2 as D (6 bases). In germline, CDR1 is MNHNS, CDR2 SASEGT. V lost 10 bases and J lost 11, with 13 bases in between. The CDR3 has 10 residues. CDR3 amino acids: CAIGGLGQYF. The CDR3, as DNA: TGTGCCATCGGGGGTTTGGGGCAGTATTTT.

This chain links TRBV29-1 with TRBJ2-1; 8 nucleotides match TRBD2. Losses at the gene ends were 5 bases for V and 9 bases for J; bases not matched to a gene: 9. Germline-derived CDR1 and CDR2 are SQVTM and ANQGSEA. The CDR3 loop spans 13 amino acids. The DNA of the CDR3 is TGCAGCGTTAGCCAAGCGGGAGCGGGTGAGCAGTTCTTC. Translated: CSVSQAGAGEQFF.

This clonotype has more than one count but fewer than ten. The chain is built from TRBV3-1 and TRBJ2-5; D not resolved. The CDR3 is made up of 13 amino acids. The V and J ends lost 5 bases and 4 bases respectively, with 11 bases between them. CDR1 and CDR2 (germline): LGHDT, YNNKEL (reference sequence). The DNA of the CDR3 is TGTGCCAGCAGCTTCGGCTCTTCAGAGACCCAGTACTTC. Amino acid sequence: CASSFGSSETQYF.

This clonotype was detected only once. The chain couples TRBV4-3 to TRBJ2-6; unclear D gene. The CDR3 has 13 residues. Trimming pared 0 bases from V and 7 bases from J, leaving 4 bases between. Germline CDR1 and CDR2: LGHNA and YSLEER. CDR3 sequence: CASSQEGANVLTF. The CDR3 DNA reads TGCGCCAGCAGCCAAGAAGGAGCCAACGTCCTGACTTTC.